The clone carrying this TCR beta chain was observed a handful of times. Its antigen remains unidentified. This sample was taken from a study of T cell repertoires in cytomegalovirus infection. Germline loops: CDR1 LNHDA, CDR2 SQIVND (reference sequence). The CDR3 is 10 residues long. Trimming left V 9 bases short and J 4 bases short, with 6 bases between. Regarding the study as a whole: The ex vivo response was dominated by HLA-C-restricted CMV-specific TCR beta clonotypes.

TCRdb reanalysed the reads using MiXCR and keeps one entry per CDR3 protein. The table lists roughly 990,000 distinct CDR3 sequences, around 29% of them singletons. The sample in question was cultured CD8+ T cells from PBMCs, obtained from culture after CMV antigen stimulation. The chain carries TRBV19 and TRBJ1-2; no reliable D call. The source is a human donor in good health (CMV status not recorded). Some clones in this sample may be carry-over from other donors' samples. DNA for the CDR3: TGTGCCAGCTACTTCTATGGCTACACCTTC. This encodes CASYFYGYTF.